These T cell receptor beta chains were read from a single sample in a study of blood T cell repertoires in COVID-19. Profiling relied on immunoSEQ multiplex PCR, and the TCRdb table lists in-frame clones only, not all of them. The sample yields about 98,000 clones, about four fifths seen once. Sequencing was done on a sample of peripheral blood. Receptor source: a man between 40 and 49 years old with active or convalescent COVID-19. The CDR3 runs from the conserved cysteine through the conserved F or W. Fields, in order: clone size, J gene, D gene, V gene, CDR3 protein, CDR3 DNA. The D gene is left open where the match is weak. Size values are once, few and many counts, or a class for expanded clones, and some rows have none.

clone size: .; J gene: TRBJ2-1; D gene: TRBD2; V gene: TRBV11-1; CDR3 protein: CASSPSQRGSYNEQFF; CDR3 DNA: TGTGCCAGCAGCCCCTCCCAGCGGGGGTCCTACAATGAGCAGTTCTTC
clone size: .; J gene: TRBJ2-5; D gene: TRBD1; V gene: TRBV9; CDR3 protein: CASSPTGVQETQYF; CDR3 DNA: TGTGCCAGCAGCCCTACAGGGGTCCAAGAGACCCAGTACTTC
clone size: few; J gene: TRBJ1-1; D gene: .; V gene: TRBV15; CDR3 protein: CATSLLGRVKAFF; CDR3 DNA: TGTGCCACCAGCCTACTCGGGCGGGTAAAGGCTTTCTTT
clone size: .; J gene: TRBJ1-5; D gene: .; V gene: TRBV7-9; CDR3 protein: CASSLSGNNQPQHF; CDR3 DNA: TGTGCCAGCAGCTTGTCAGGAAACAATCAGCCCCAGCATTTT
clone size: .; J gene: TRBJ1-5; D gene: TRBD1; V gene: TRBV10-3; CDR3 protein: CAISEPRQGSGQPQHF; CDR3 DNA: TGTGCCATCAGTGAGCCTCGACAGGGGAGCGGTCAGCCCCAGCATTTT
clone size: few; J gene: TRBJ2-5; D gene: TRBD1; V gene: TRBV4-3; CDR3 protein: CASSQDRQGAYETQYF; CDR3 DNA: TGCGCCAGCAGCCAAGACCGACAGGGGGCCTATGAGACCCAGTACTTC
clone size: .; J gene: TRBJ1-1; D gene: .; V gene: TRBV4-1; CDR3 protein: CASSQDRGTGAFF; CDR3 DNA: TGCGCCAGCAGCCAAGATCGCGGCACTGGGGCTTTCTTT
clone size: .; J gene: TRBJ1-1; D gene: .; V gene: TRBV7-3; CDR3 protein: CASSLIGGRAEAFF; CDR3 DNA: TGTGCCAGCAGCTTAATCGGAGGGAGGGCTGAAGCTTTCTTT
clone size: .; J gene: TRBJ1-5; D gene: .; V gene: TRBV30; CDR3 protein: CAWSSPGRNQPQHF; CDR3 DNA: TGTGCCTGGAGTAGTCCAGGGCGAAATCAGCCCCAGCATTTT
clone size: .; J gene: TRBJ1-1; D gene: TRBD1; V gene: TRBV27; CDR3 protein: CASSSPLRGRTEAFF; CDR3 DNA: TGTGCCAGCAGTTCTCCACTTAGGGGGCGGACTGAAGCTTTCTTT
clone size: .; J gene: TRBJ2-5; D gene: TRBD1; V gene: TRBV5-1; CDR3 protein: CASSTGTGDPETQYF; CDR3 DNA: TGCGCCAGCAGCACCGGGACAGGGGACCCAGAGACCCAGTACTTC
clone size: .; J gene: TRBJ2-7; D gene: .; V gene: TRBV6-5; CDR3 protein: CASSPDGKLSYEQYF; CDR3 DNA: TGTGCCAGCAGTCCCGACGGGAAGCTTTCCTACGAGCAGTACTTC
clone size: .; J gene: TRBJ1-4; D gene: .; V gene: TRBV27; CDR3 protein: CASSYRWEEKLFF; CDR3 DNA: TGTGCCAGCAGTTACCGGTGGGAGGAAAAACTGTTTTTT
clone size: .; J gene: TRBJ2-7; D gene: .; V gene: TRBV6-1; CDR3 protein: CASQEGYEQYF; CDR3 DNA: TGTGCCAGCCAGGAGGGCTACGAGCAGTACTTC
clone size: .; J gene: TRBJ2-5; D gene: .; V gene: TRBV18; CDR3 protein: CASSPPSGETQYF; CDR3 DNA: TGTGCCAGCTCACCACCTTCGGGGGAGACCCAGTACTTC
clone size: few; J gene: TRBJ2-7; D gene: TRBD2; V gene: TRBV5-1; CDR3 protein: CASSITSGGMDEQYF; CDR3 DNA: TGCGCCAGCAGCATCACTAGCGGGGGCATGGACGAGCAGTACTTC